This T cell receptor (beta chain) appears in the sequencing data of a study of blood T cells in healthy people across ages. Study findings and constraints: Observed TCR beta diversity per million T cells went down as age went up. This fall followed a roughly linear course with age.

This clonotype was counted a few times. Its specificity is unknown. This CDR3 contains 16 residues. The ends were cut back, 5 bases at V and 2 bases at J, with 16 bases in the middle. Germline V lookup: CDR1 SGHTA, CDR2 FQGNSA. A second PCR, run for roughly 6 to 11 cycles, used a sample-barcoded 5' primer plus a J-beta primer mix. One entry per CDR3 protein results from TCRdb running MiXCR on the 5' RACE reads. The sample has 1.8 million or so distinct CDR3 sequences; 30% to 40% are singletons. The chain joins TRBV7-2 to TRBJ1-5, with D possibly being TRBD1 (5 bases). This clonotype originated in a human donor in good health. The sequenced sample consisted of blood. CDR3 sequence reads: CASSLISGVGNQPQHF. The CDR3 DNA reads as TGTGCCAGCAGCCTCATCTCGGGGGTTGGCAATCAGCCCCAGCATTTT.